This TCR beta chain was profiled in a study of blood T cell repertoires in COVID-19. Generated by immunoSEQ multiplex PCR, the TCRdb table keeps only in-frame clones and is missing some. This sample yields about 73,000 clones, of which 80% to 85% are seen a single time; around 28% belongs to the top ten. This CDR3 contains 16 residues. J was trimmed by 1 base and V by 4 bases; bases with no gene match: 9. Per the germline V gene, CDR1 is SGHRS and CDR2 is YFSETQ. The clonotype originates from a human donor in a cohort sampled during active COVID-19. Sequenced material: peripheral blood. The chain is built from TRBV5-1 and TRBJ1-2; TRBD1 agrees at 8 bases. CDR3 nucleotides: TGCGCCAGCAGCCCGAGGACGACAGGGGTTAACTATGGCTACACCTTC. Protein sequence: CASSPRTTGVNYGYTF.